This TCR beta chain was obtained from a study of blood T cell repertoires in COVID-19. The overall study: PBMCs, B-cell-depleted T cells, or T cells were the source of the cDNA or gDNA that made up the material.

This clone has a single count. Per the study methods: Amplification with reference gene primers provided the estimates of nucleated cell counts. Assay: immunoSEQ multiplex PCR; the TCRdb copy retains only in-frame clones and omits some. The DNA gave D and trimming, while V, J and clone size come from that table. The table lists under 50,000 clones, roughly 89% of them singletons. Germline values: CDR1 SGHRS, CDR2 YFSETQ. Trimming shortened V by 9 bases and J by 9 bases, and 19 bases separated the two germline ends. The CDR3 is 13 residues long. The receptor comes from a man aged 65 to 79 with active COVID-19. Sequenced material: peripheral blood. The rearrangement uses TRBV5-1 and TRBJ2-1; D possibly corresponds to TRBD2 (5 bases). CDR3 residues: CATSLGPRGEQFF. The CDR3, as DNA: TGCGCCACCTCGCTAGGGCCACGGGGTGAGCAGTTCTTC.